The 15 T cell receptor beta chains given below trace back to one sample, sequenced in a study of blood T cell repertoires in COVID-19. Repertoires were generated with immunoSEQ multiplex PCR, while TCRdb's copy carries only in-frame clones and drops some. This sample has 250,000 or so clones; 90% occur once, and the top ten carry approximately 2.3%. The sequenced sample was peripheral blood. These receptors all stem from a woman in her fifties or sixties with COVID-19, enrolled during active disease.

This chain connects TRBV7-9 to TRBJ1-3, with D hard to call. Germline V CDR1 and CDR2: SEHNR, FQNEAQ (reference sequence). V was clipped by 6 bases and J by 4 bases, with 7 bases between them. The CDR3 contains 12 residues. The CDR3 protein is CASSSFGNTIYF. In nucleotides, the CDR3 is TGTGCCAGCAGTTCTTTCGGAAACACCATATATTTT.

The chain couples TRBV27 to TRBJ1-5; TRBD1 matches at 7 bases. There are 14 residues in the CDR3. V dropped 5 bases and J dropped 2; count of bases not matched to a gene: 3. Germline-derived CDR1 and CDR2 are MNHEY and SMNVEV (reference sequence). The CDR3 loop is CASSQQGGNQPQHF. As DNA, the CDR3 is TGTGCCAGCAGTCAGCAGGGGGGCAATCAGCCCCAGCATTTT.

This chain joins TRBV9 and TRBJ1-1; TRBD1 matches 8 bases. Trimming at V came to 4 bases and at J to 4 bases, leaving 6 bases not matched to a gene. Germline lookup yields CDR1 SGDLS and CDR2 YYNGEE. The CDR3 runs 14 residues. The CDR3 sequence: CASSLQGAATEAFF. The CDR3 DNA reads as TGTGCCAGCAGCCTCCAGGGGGCAGCCACTGAAGCTTTCTTT.

The chain couples TRBV11-2 to TRBJ2-7; 14 bases map to TRBD2. With 7 bases clipped from V and 7 bases from J, the junction kept 6 bases outside the gene matches. Per germline, CDR1 SGHAT and CDR2 FQNNGV. CDR3 length: 14 residues. The CDR3 is CASNSGTSGGEQYF. Here the CDR3 DNA reads TGTGCCAGCAACTCCGGGACTAGCGGGGGTGAGCAGTACTTC.

The genes are TRBV19 and TRBJ1-1; 10 bases map to TRBD1. CDR1 is LNHDA and CDR2 is SQIVND in the germline V gene (reference sequence). Trimming cost V 3 bases and J 5 bases; bases outside gene matches: 3. CDR3 length: 14 residues. The CDR3 is CASSMTGGRTEAFF. Here the CDR3 DNA reads TGTGCCAGTAGTATGACAGGGGGCCGGACTGAAGCTTTCTTT.

V gene TRBV19 combines with J gene TRBJ1-1; D ambiguous. The germline gives CDR1 LNHDA, CDR2 SQIVND (reference sequence). V was trimmed by 1 base and J by 5 bases, leaving 11 bases between them. The CDR3 covers 14 residues. CDR3 DNA sequence: TGTGCCAGTAGTATAGGAGGGTCGCAGACTGAAGCTTTCTTT. Its translation: CASSIGGSQTEAFF.

V usage is TRBV5-6 and J usage is TRBJ1-2; D is unclear. V lost 4 bases to trimming and J lost 8 bases, with 12 bases between them. CDR1 SGHDT and CDR2 YYEEEE come from the germline V gene. CDR3 length equals 12 residues. The CDR3 DNA is TGTGCCAGCAGCCAGGCGTCCTGGGGCTACACCTTC. This gives the protein CASSQASWGYTF. Filled out from reference TRBV5-6 and TRBJ1-2, the complete variable domain reads DAGVTQSPTHLIKTRGQQVTLRCSPKSGHDTVSWYQQALGQGPQFIFQYYEEEERQRGNFPDRFSGHQFPNYSSELNVNALLLGDSALYLCASSQASWGYTFGSGTRLTVV.

The J gene is TRBJ2-5, the V gene TRBV5-1; 8 positions agree with TRBD2. There are 14 residues in the CDR3. Germline V gene data show CDR1 as SGHRS and CDR2 as YFSETQ. V lost 4 bases to trimming and J lost 5 bases; unmatched junction nucleotides: 7. This CDR3 is CASSRAAGEETQYF. In nucleotides, the CDR3 is TGCGCCAGCAGCAGGGCAGCGGGGGAGGAGACCCAGTACTTC.

The chain has TRBV5-1 and TRBJ1-4, with a possible D match to TRBD1 (5 bases). V lost 4 bases to trimming and J lost 4 bases, with 8 bases between them. This CDR3 has 13 residues. Germline V gene sequence: CDR1 SGHRS, CDR2 YFSETQ. CDR3 DNA sequence: TGCGCCAGCAGCAGGGGAATTAATGAAAAACTGTTTTTT. Translation gives CASSRGINEKLFF.

This rearrangement joins TRBV7-9 to TRBJ1-2, with 7 bases identical to TRBD1. Looked up from germline, CDR1 is SEHNR and CDR2 is FQNEAQ (reference sequence). The ends lost 5 bases at V and 4 bases at J; junction bases unmatched: 4. The CDR3 runs 13 residues. CDR3: CASSDGTAYGYTF. The CDR3 DNA follows: TGTGCCAGCAGCGACGGGACAGCCTATGGCTACACCTTC. Combining the CDR3 with reference TRBV7-9 and TRBJ1-2 gives the whole variable domain DTGVSQNPRHKITKRGQNVTFRCDPISEHNRLYWYRQTLGQGPEFLTYFQNEAQLEKSRLLSDRFSAERPKGSFSTLEIQRTEQGDSAMYLCASSDGTAYGYTFGSGTRLTVV.

The gene calls are TRBV21-1 and TRBJ1-3; the table assigns TRBD1, which was not confirmed against the DNA. TRBV21-1 is a recognized pseudogene. The CDR3 length is 20 residues. The CDR3 nucleotides read TGTGCCAGCAGCGGGCCTAAACCTAATCCGACAGGGGATCGCGAAAACACCATATATTTT. Its translation is CASSGPKPNPTGDRENTIYF.

The V and J genes are TRBV25-1 and TRBJ1-2; the match to TRBD1 covers 11 bases. The CDR3 consists of 15 residues. V lost 3 bases, J lost 7 bases, and 7 bases stayed unmatched. CDR1 is MGHDK and CDR2 is SYGVNS in the germline V gene. This chain's CDR3 is CASSEGTGGIVGYTF. The CDR3 DNA reads as TGTGCCAGCAGTGAGGGGACAGGGGGGATCGTTGGCTACACCTTC.

Concerning this clone: One junction end does not reproduce the germline sequence, and a read error may be involved. V usage is TRBV12-3 or TRBV12-4 and J usage is TRBJ1-5; D is undetermined. The CDR3 sequence is 11 residues long. For the CDR3, the DNA is TGTGCCAGCAGTTTAGGACTCCACCGTGATTTT. This gives the protein CASSLGLHRDF.

The gene calls are TRBV19 and TRBJ1-1; TRBD1 aligns across 7 bases. CDR1 and CDR2 from the germline V gene are LNHDA and SQIVND (reference sequence). Trimming removed 4 bases from V and 4 bases from J; junction bases left unmatched: 6. The CDR3 loop spans 14 amino acids. CDR3 protein: CASSSYRGATEAFF. The DNA of the CDR3 is TGTGCCAGTAGTAGTTACAGGGGCGCCACTGAAGCTTTCTTT.

J is TRBJ2-3 and V is TRBV9; possibly TRBD2 for D (6 bases). CDR3 size: 15 residues. V was pared by 0 bases and J by 2 bases, with 10 bases between. CDR1 and CDR2 from the germline V gene are SGDLS and YYNGEE. The CDR3 DNA sequence: TGTGCCAGCAGCGTAGGCGGAGGGAACACAGATACGCAGTATTTT. Translating gives CASSVGGGNTDTQYF. The entire variable domain, with the rest obtained from reference TRBV9 and TRBJ2-3, is as follows: DSGVTQTPKHLITATGQRVTLRCSPRSGDLSVYWYQQSLDQGLQFLIQYYNGEERAKGNILERFSAQQFPDLHSELNLSSLELGDSALYFCASSVGGGNTDTQYFGPGTRLTVL.